This T cell receptor beta chain was profiled in a study of shared clonotypes between healthy human individuals. Germline loops: CDR1 SGHNT, CDR2 YENEEA. This CDR3 region has 16 residues. Trimming cost V 7 bases and J 3 bases, with 20 bases left between them. TCRdb's copy holds only in-frame clones and misses some; the assay was immunoSEQ multiplex PCR. The sample shows 190,000 or so clones, 66% of them seen only once. The receptor was derived from a man in his thirties or forties in good health. Sequencing input: memory CD4+ T cells sorted from blood. Subset meaning: CD45RA-negative fraction. The rearrangement joins TRBV11-3 to TRBJ2-3, with D perhaps TRBD2 (5 bases). The CDR3 bases are TGTGCCAGCACCTCTGGGGAGAGGGTTGGAACAGATACGCAGTATTTT. Translating it yields CASTSGERVGTDTQYF.